Listed here are 20 T cell receptor beta chains from one sample, sequenced in a study of T cells in localized non-small cell lung cancer. Produced via immunoSEQ multiplex PCR; TCRdb's table is partial and in-frame only. The sample consists of some 41,000 clones, about 80% of them appearing once. Sequencing used PBMCs, obtained before any cancer treatment. The receptors derive from a man aged 35 to 69 with stage II lung adenocarcinoma.

This clone was picked up one time. The chain joins TRBV27 to TRBJ2-1; D remains ambiguous. The length of the CDR3 is 13 residues. Germline V CDR1 and CDR2: MNHEY, SMNVEV (reference sequence). V dropped 5 bases and J dropped 6 bases, with 11 bases sitting between them. CDR3 sequence: CASSHNRVNEQFF. CDR3 nucleotide sequence: TGTGCCAGCAGTCACAACCGAGTCAATGAGCAGTTCTTC.

V gene TRBV7-2 combines with J gene TRBJ2-7, with a tentative D call TRBD2 (6 bases). The germline V gene encodes CDR1 SGHTA and CDR2 FQGNSA. The CDR3 sequence is 14 residues long. V dropped 7 bases and J dropped 5 bases, with 18 bases sitting between them. The CDR3 coding sequence is TGTGCCAGCACCCGGGATAGCGGTACGAACGAGCAGTACTTC. It is translated as CASTRDSGTNEQYF.

DNA of the CDR3: TGTGCCAGCAGCGTAGCTCCAGCGAACACTGAAGCTTTCTTT. Protein: CASSVAPANTEAFF. V is TRBV9 and J is TRBJ1-1; D remains ambiguous. Germline CDR1 SGDLS, CDR2 YYNGEE. The length of the CDR3 is 14 residues. Trimming pared 0 bases from V and 1 base from J, leaving 7 bases between.

J is TRBJ1-5 and V is TRBV18, with a possible D match to TRBD1 (5 bases). The germline CDR1 and CDR2 sequences are KGHSH and LQKENI. The ends were cut back, 2 bases at V and 8 bases at J, with 22 bases in the middle. The CDR3 contains 17 residues. CDR3 DNA: TGTGCCAGCTCACCAGCGCCCTGGGGCAGGCCGAGGAAGCCCCAGCATTTT. Its protein product is CASSPAPWGRPRKPQHF.

The chain joins TRBV4-2 to TRBJ1-4; no firm D call. The CDR3 is 14 amino acids. The V end was cut by 1 base, the J end by 8 bases, with 11 bases between. The germline CDR1 and CDR2 sequences are LGHNA and YNFKEQ. Here the CDR3 reads CASSQAGLGEKLFF. CDR3 bases: TGTGCCAGCAGCCAAGCCGGGCTCGGGGAAAAACTGTTTTTT.

The rearrangement joins TRBV5-6 to TRBJ2-7; 9 nucleotides align to TRBD2. Germline CDR1 and CDR2: SGHDT and YYEEEE. Trimming removed 6 bases from V and 0 bases from J; junction bases left unmatched: 4. This CDR3 region has 14 residues. The chain's CDR3 is CASTFSGSSYEQYF. The DNA for the CDR3 is TGTGCCAGCACCTTTAGCGGGAGCTCCTACGAGCAGTACTTC.

By proportion, this clone is medium-sized (0.01 to 0.1%). Other DNA sequences in the same sample also yield this CDR3. This chain uses TRBV4-2 with TRBJ2-1; D not certain. V lost 1 base, J lost 0 bases, and 7 bases lay in between. There are 15 residues in the CDR3. Germline V lookup: CDR1 LGHNA, CDR2 YNFKEQ. CDR3 nucleotides: TGTGCCAGCAGCCAAGGAGAAAGCTCCTACAATGAGCAGTTCTTC. As protein: CASSQGESSYNEQFF.

V and J are TRBV5-1 and TRBJ2-1; D is perhaps TRBD2 (7 bases). This CDR3 region has 15 residues. Germline assignment: CDR1 SGHRS and CDR2 YFSETQ. The germline V and J ends were trimmed by 3 bases and 5 bases, with 15 bases remaining between them. The CDR3 DNA sequence: TGCGCCAGCAGCTCTAGGGGGGACTATAACAATGAGCAGTTCTTC. Protein sequence: CASSSRGDYNNEQFF.

This clone showed up just once. The chain carries TRBV4-1 and TRBJ2-7; 12 nucleotides agree with TRBD2. Per germline, CDR1 MGHRA and CDR2 YSYEKL. V was pared by 3 bases and J by 0 bases, with 3 bases of the junction left unmatched. The length of the CDR3 is 16 residues. The CDR3 spells CASSHQTSGSSYEQYF. As DNA, the CDR3 is TGCGCCAGCAGCCACCAGACTAGCGGGAGCTCCTACGAGCAGTACTTC.

The DNA for the CDR3 is TGTGCCAGCAGTGATGGAACGCCCTACGAGCAGTACTTC. It specifies CASSDGTPYEQYF. This chain joins TRBV6-1 and TRBJ2-7, with D unresolved. V dropped 3 bases and J dropped 2 bases, with 8 bases sitting between them. This CDR3 region has 13 residues. Germline assignment: CDR1 MNHNS and CDR2 SASEGT.

The V call is TRBV7-9, the J call TRBJ1-2; tentative D call: TRBD1 (6 bases). The germline V gene has CDR1 SEHNR and CDR2 FQNEAQ (reference sequence). CDR3 length equals 16 residues. The V and J ends lost 5 bases and 4 bases respectively, with 20 bases between them. The CDR3 region is CASSLGQTPAIYGYTF. The CDR3, as DNA: TGTGCCAGCAGCCTTGGACAGACACCTGCCATCTATGGCTACACCTTC.

This clone was counted between two and nine times. The chain couples TRBV5-8 to TRBJ2-1, with a possible D match to TRBD1 (5 bases). The V end lost 1 base, the J end lost 6 bases, and 14 bases lay between the germline ends. The CDR3 extends over 15 amino acids. The germline CDR1 and CDR2 sequences are SGHTS and YDEGEE. CDR3 nucleotides: TGTGCCAGCAGCTTGAGAGGTTCCAGGGTCAATGAGCAGTTCTTC. Encoded protein: CASSLRGSRVNEQFF.

The chain uses TRBV9 and TRBJ2-1; 11 bases are a match to TRBD2. CDR3 size: 16 residues. Germline CDR1 and CDR2: SGDLS and YYNGEE. Germline trimming cut 2 bases from V and 2 bases from J; bases unmatched to any gene: 3. The CDR3 is CASSVRLAGTYNEQFF. CDR3 DNA sequence: TGTGCCAGCAGCGTGAGACTAGCGGGGACCTACAATGAGCAGTTCTTC.

The J gene is TRBJ1-2, the V gene TRBV7-2; no definite D call. V shed 3 bases and J shed 5 bases, with 7 bases lying between them. CDR1 is SGHTA, CDR2 FQGNSA, per germline. The CDR3 contains 12 residues. The CDR3 sequence is CASSFTDYGYTF. CDR3 nucleotide sequence: TGTGCCAGCAGCTTCACAGATTATGGCTACACCTTC.

This clone was observed a single time. The chain recombines TRBV7-2 with TRBJ1-2, with a weak D call TRBD1 (5 bases). The CDR3 consists of 15 residues. V gave up 2 bases and J gave up 2 bases, with 12 bases separating them. In germline, CDR1 is SGHTA, CDR2 FQGNSA. The chain's CDR3 is CASSLYAQVNYGYTF. The CDR3 bases are TGTGCCAGCAGCTTATATGCACAGGTCAACTATGGCTACACCTTC. The whole variable domain, filled in from reference TRBV7-2 and TRBJ1-2, reads GAGVSQSPSNKVTEKGKDVELRCDPISGHTALYWYRQSLGQGLEFLIYFQGNSAPDKSGLPSDRFSAERTGGSVSTLTIQRTQQEDSAVYLCASSLYAQVNYGYTFGSGTRLTVV.

V gene TRBV19 combines with J gene TRBJ2-1, with 11 bases aligning to TRBD1. The CDR3 extends over 14 amino acids. Germline CDR1 reads LNHDA; CDR2 reads SQIVND (reference sequence). V lost 5 bases, J lost 3 bases, and 0 bases stayed unmatched. The CDR3 sequence: CASSGTGGYNEQFF. CDR3 DNA: TGTGCCAGTAGTGGGACAGGGGGCTACAATGAGCAGTTCTTC.

The CDR3 DNA reads as TGTGCCAGCAGCCGGACTAGCGGGGGGCCAGATACGCAGTATTTT. Encoded protein: CASSRTSGGPDTQYF. This rearrangement joins TRBV7-9 to TRBJ2-3, with 14 nucleotides matching TRBD2. The germline V gene encodes CDR1 SEHNR and CDR2 FQNEAQ (reference sequence). The CDR3 is made up of 15 amino acids. V was clipped by 5 bases and J by 4 bases; unmatched bases: 2.

The rearrangement uses TRBV9 and TRBJ2-7, with D tentatively TRBD2 (5 bases). V was trimmed by 0 bases and J by 4 bases, leaving 11 bases between them. CDR1 and CDR2 from the germline V gene are SGDLS and YYNGEE. The CDR3 covers 14 residues. The CDR3 DNA sequence: TGTGCCAGCAGCGTAGACGTGACTACATACGAGCAGTACTTC. Protein: CASSVDVTTYEQYF.

Only a few counts were recorded for this clone. The V gene is TRBV6-1, the J gene TRBJ1-5; unclear D gene. V dropped 4 bases and J dropped 4 bases, with 5 bases sitting between them. CDR1 and CDR2 (germline): MNHNS, SASEGT. The CDR3 runs 12 residues. CDR3 amino acids: CASSGPNQPQHF. CDR3 nucleotide sequence: TGTGCCAGCAGTGGCCCGAATCAGCCCCAGCATTTT.

The chain has TRBV18 and TRBJ1-1; D gene ambiguous. CDR1 and CDR2 from the germline V gene are KGHSH and LQKENI. The CDR3 sequence is 13 residues long. Between the trimmed V and J ends, which lost 4 bases and 1 base, there was a span of 7 bases. CDR3 DNA: TGTGCCAGCTCACGTTCCCGGAACACTGAAGCTTTCTTT. Protein sequence: CASSRSRNTEAFF.